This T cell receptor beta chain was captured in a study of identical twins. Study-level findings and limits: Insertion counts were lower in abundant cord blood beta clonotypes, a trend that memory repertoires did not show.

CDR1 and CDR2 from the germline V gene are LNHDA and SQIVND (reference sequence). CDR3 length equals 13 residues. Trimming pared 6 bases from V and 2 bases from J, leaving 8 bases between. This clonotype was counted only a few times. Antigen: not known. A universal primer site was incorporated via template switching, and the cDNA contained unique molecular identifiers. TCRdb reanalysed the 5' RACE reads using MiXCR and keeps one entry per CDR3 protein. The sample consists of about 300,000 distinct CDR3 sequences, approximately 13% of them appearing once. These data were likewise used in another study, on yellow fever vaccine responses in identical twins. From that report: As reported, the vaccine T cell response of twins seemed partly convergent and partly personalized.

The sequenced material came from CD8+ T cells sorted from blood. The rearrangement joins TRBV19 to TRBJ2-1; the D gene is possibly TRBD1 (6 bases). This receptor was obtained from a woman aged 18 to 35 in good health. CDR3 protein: CASRGHTYNEQFF. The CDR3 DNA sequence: TGTGCCAGTAGGGGACACACCTACAATGAGCAGTTCTTC. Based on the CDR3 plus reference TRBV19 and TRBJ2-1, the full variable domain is DGGITQSPKYLFRKEGQNVTLSCEQNLNHDAMYWYRQDPGQGLRLIYYSQIVNDFQKGDIAEGYSVSREKKESFPLTVTSAQKNPTAFYLCASRGHTYNEQFFGPGTRLTVL.